Described below is a single T cell receptor beta chain sequence and its context. Germline V gene lookup returns CDR1 MNHGY and CDR2 SAAAGT. V lost 7 bases, J lost 2 bases, and 6 bases stayed unmatched. The CDR3 loop spans 15 amino acids. This sample was taken from a study of T cells in localized non-small cell lung cancer. Assay used: immunoSEQ multiplex PCR; TCRdb lists only in-frame clones, some missing. This table has about 2,700 clones, under 30% appearing once. This sequence originates from a male donor aged 60 or older with stage II squamous cell lung carcinoma. The sample here was lung tumor tissue, taken before any cancer treatment. The chain employs TRBV6-8 and TRBJ1-5, with 9 nucleotides matching TRBD1. This CDR3 reads CASKDRTGGNQPQHF. The DNA of the CDR3 is TGTGCCAGCAAGGACAGGACAGGGGGCAATCAGCCCCAGCATTTT.